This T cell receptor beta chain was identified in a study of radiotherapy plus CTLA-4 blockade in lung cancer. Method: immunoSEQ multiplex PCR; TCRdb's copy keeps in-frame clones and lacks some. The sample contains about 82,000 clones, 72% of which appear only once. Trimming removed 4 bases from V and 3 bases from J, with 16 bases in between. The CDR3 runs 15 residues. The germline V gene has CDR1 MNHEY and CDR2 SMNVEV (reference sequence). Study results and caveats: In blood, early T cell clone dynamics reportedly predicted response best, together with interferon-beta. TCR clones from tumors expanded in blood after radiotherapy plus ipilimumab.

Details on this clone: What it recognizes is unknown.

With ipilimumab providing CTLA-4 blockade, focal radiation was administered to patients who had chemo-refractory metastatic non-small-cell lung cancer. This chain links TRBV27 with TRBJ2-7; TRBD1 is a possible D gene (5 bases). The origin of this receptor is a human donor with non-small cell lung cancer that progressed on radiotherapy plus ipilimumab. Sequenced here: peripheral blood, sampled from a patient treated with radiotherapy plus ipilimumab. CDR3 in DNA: TGTGCCAGCAGTTCCTCCCCGGACATGGACTACGAGCAGTACTTC. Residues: CASSSSPDMDYEQYF.